These 2 T cell receptor beta chains share one sample of origin, sequenced in a study of identifying expanded T cells in peripheral blood. The method was immunoSEQ multiplex PCR; TCRdb's version includes in-frame clones alone and lacks a portion of them. The sample comprises 70,000 to 95,000 clones, about 90% of which are singletons, and roughly 7% rests with the top ten. The sample taken for sequencing was blood. These receptors were collected from a person aged 18 to 75 in good health.

This clone was counted a single time. The CDR3 DNA is TGTGCCAGCAGCGTCGGTCGCATAGAGACCCAGTACTTC. This sequence encodes CASSVGRIETQYF. This chain links TRBV2 with TRBJ2-5; no definite D call. This CDR3 is 13 amino acids long. In germline, CDR1 is SNHLY, CDR2 FYNNEI. V lost 6 bases, J lost 4 bases, and 12 bases lay in between.

The chain has TRBV5-1 and TRBJ1-1, with no clear D. The CDR3 covers 14 residues. Germline values: CDR1 SGHRS, CDR2 YFSETQ. The V end lost 0 bases, the J end lost 1 base, and 7 bases lay between the germline ends. The CDR3 DNA reads TGCGCCAGCAGCTTGGACCCTGAGAACACTGAAGCTTTCTTT. This sequence encodes CASSLDPENTEAFF.